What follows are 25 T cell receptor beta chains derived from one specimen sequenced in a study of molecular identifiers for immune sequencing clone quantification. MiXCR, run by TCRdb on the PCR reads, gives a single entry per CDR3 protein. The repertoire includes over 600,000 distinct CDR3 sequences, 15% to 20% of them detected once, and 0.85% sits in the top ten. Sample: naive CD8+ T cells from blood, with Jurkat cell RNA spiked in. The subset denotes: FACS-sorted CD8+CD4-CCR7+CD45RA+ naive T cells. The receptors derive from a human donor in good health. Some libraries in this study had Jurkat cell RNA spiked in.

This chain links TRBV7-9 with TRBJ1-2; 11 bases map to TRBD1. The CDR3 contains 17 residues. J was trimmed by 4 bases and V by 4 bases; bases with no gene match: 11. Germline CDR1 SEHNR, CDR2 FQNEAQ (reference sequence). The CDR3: CASSSRTGGAFSYGYTF. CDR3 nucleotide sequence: TGTGCCAGCAGCTCGCGGACAGGGGGCGCTTTTTCCTATGGCTACACCTTC.

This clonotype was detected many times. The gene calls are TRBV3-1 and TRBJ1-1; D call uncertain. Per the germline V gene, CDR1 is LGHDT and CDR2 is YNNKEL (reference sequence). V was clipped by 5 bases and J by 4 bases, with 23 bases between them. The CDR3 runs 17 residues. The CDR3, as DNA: TGTGCCAGCAGCATAGGATGGGGATTTGGGTCCTCCACTGAAGCTTTCTTT. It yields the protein CASSIGWGFGSSTEAFF.

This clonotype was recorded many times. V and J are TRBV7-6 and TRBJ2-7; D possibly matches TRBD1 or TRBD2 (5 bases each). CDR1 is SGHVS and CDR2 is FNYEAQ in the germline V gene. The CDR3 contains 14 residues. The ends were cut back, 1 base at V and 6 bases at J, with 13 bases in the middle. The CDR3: CASSLGTEGTEQYF. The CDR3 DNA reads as TGTGCCAGCAGCTTAGGGACCGAGGGGACCGAGCAGTACTTC.

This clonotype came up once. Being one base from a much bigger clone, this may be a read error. CDR3 in DNA: TGTGCCAGTAATCCCCCGACAGGGAGAGGCCCCGGGGAGCTGTTTTTT. Translating gives CASNPPTGRGPGELFF. V and J are TRBV19 and TRBJ2-2, with 7 bases that match TRBD1. The CDR3 has 16 residues. V shed 7 bases and J 6 bases; nucleotides not matched to a gene: 14. Germline V CDR1 and CDR2: LNHDA, SQIVND (reference sequence).

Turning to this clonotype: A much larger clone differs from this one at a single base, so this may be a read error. The CDR3 DNA reads as TGTGCCAGCAAAGGACAGGACAGCGGGCTGAATTCACCCCTCCACTTT. This translates into CASKGQDSGLNSPLHF. The chain links TRBV6-5 to TRBJ1-6; 7 bases line up with TRBD1. Per germline, CDR1 MNHEY and CDR2 SVGAGI. This CDR3 has 16 amino acids. After removal of 7 bases from V and 7 bases from J, the junction contained 13 bases not matched to a gene.

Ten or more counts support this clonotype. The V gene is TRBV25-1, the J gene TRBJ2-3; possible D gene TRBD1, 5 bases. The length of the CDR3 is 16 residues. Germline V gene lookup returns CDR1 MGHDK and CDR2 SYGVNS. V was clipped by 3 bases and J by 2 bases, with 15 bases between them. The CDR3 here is CASSDGRVRTTDTQYF. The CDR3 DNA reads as TGTGCCAGCAGTGATGGCAGGGTACGTACCACAGATACGCAGTATTTT.

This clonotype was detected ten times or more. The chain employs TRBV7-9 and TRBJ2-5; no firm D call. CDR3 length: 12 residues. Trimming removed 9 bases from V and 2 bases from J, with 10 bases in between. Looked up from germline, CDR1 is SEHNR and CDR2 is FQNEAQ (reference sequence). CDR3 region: CASADGQETQYF. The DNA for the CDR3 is TGTGCCAGTGCCGACGGACAAGAGACCCAGTACTTC.

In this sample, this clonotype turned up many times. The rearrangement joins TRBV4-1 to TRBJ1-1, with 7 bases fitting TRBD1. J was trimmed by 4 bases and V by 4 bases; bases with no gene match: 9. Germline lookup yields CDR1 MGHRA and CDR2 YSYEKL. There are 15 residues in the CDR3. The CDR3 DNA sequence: TGCGCCAGCAGCCGGGAGAGGGGGCGCGGCACTGAAGCTTTCTTT. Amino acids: CASSRERGRGTEAFF.

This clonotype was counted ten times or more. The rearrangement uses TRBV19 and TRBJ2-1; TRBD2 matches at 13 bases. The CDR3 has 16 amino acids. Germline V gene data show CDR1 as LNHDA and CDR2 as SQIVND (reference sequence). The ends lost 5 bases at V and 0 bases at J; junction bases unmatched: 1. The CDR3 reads CASSWTSGSSYNEQFF. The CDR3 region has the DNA TGTGCCAGTAGTTGGACTAGCGGGAGCTCCTACAATGAGCAGTTCTTC.

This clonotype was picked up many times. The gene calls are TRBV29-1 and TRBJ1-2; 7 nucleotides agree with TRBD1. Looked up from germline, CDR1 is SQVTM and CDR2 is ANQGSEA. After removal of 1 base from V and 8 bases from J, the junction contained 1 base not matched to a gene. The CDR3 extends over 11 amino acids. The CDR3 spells CSVEGTGGYTF. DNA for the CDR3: TGCAGCGTTGAAGGGACAGGCGGCTACACCTTC.

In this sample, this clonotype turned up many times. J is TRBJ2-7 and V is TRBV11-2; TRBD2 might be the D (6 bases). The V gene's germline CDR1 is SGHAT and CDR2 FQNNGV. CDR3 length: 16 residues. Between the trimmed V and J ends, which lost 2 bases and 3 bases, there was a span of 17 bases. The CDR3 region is CASSLILPGLYYEQYF. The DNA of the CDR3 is TGTGCCAGCAGCTTAATACTACCGGGACTGTACTACGAGCAGTACTTC. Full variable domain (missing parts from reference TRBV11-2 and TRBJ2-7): EAGVAQSPRYKIIEKRQSVAFWCNPISGHATLYWYQQILGQGPKLLIQFQNNGVVDDSQLPKDRFSAERLKGVDSTLKIQPAKLEDSAVYLCASSLILPGLYYEQYFGPGTRLTVT.

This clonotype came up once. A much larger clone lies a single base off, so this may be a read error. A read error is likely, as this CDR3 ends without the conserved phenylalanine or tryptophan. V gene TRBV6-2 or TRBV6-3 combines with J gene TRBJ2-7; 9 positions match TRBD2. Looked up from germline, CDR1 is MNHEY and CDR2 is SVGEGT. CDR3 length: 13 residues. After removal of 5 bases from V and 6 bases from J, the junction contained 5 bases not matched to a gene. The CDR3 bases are TGTGCCAGCAGTGGACTAGCGCTCCTCGAGCAGTACTCC. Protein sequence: CASSGLALLEQYS.

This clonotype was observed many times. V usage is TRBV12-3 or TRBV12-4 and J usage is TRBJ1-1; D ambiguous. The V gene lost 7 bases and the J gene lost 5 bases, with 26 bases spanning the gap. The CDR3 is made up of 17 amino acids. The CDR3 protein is CASMGLTPGGLVTEAFF. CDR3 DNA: TGTGCCAGCATGGGTCTAACCCCGGGTGGTTTGGTAACTGAAGCTTTCTTT.

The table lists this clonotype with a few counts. The CDR3 sequence is CASSYRGSSYNEQFF. As DNA, the CDR3 is TGTGCCAGCAGTTACAGGGGGAGCTCCTACAATGAGCAGTTCTTC. The V and J genes are TRBV6-6 and TRBJ2-1; D is perhaps TRBD1 (6 bases). The CDR3 is made up of 15 amino acids. V shed 2 bases and J shed 0 bases, with 8 bases lying between them. Germline-derived CDR1 and CDR2 are MNHNY and SVGAGI (reference sequence).

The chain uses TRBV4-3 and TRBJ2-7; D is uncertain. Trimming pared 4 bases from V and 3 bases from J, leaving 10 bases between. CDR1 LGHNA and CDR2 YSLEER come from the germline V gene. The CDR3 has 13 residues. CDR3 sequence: CASSPQVLYEQYF. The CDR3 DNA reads TGCGCCAGCAGCCCGCAGGTTCTCTACGAGCAGTACTTC.

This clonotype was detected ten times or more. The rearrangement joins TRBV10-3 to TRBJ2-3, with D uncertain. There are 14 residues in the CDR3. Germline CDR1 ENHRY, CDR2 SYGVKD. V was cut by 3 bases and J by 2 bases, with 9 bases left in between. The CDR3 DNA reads TGTGCCATCAGTGATTTGGAGCACACAGATACGCAGTATTTT. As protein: CAISDLEHTDTQYF.

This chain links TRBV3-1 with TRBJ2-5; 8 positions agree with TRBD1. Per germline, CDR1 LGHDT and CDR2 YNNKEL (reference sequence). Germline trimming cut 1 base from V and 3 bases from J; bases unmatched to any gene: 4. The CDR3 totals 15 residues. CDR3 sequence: CASSQVTGDEETQYF. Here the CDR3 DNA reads TGTGCCAGCAGCCAAGTGACAGGGGACGAAGAGACCCAGTACTTC.

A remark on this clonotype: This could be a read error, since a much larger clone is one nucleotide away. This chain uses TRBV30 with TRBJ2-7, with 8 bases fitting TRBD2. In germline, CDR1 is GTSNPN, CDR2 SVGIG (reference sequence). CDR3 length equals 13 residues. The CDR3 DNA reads TGTGCCTGGGGTGTCCTAGCGGGCGATGAGCAGTACTTC. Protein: CAWGVLAGDEQYF.

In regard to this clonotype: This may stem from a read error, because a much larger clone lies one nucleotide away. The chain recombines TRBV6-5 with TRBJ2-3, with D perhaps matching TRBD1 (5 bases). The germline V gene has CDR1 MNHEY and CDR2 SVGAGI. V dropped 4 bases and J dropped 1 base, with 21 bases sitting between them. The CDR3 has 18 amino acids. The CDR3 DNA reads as TGTGCCAGCAGTTGCTCCTACCCAGGGTATCCGGGCACAGATACGCAGTATTTT. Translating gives CASSCSYPGYPGTDTQYF.

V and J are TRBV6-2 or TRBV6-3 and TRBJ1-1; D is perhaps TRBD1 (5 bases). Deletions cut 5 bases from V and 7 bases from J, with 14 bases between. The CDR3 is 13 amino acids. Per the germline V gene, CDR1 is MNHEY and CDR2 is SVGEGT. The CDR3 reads CASSAGRRIEAFF. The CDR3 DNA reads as TGTGCCAGCAGTGCAGGGCGGAGGATTGAAGCTTTCTTT.

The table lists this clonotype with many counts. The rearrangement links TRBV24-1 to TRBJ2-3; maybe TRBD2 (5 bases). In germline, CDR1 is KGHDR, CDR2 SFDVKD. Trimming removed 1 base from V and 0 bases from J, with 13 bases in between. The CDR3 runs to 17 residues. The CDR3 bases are TGTGCCACCAGTGATTTTCAGCGGAATGCTAGCACAGATACGCAGTATTTT. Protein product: CATSDFQRNASTDTQYF.

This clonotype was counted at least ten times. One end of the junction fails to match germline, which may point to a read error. CDR3 residues: CAWSTGTTNAGELFF. The CDR3 DNA sequence: TGTGCCTGGAGCACCGGGACTACGAACGCCGGGGAGCTGTTTTTT. The chain links TRBV30 to TRBJ2-2; 7 bases are a match to TRBD2. The CDR3 is 15 amino acids. Germline CDR1 is GTSNPN and CDR2 is SVGIG (reference sequence).

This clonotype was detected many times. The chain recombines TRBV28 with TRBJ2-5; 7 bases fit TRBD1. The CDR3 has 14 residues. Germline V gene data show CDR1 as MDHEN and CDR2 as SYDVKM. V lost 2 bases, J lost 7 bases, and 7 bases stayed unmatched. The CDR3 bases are TGTGCCAGCAGTTTACAGGGGGTGGGAAGGACCCAGTACTTC. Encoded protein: CASSLQGVGRTQYF.

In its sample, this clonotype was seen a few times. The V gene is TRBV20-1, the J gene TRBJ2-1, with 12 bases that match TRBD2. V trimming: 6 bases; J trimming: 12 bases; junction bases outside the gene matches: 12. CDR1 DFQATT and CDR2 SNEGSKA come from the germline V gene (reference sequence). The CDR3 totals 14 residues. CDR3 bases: TGCAGTGCCAAAGACCGGACTAGCGGGACCTTGCAGTTCTTC. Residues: CSAKDRTSGTLQFF.

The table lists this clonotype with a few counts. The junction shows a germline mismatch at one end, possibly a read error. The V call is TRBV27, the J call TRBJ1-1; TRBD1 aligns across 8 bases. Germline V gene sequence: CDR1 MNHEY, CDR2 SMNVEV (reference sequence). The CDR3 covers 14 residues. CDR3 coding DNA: TGTGCCGGCAGTTATGACAGGGGCTCCCCTGAAGCTTTCTTT. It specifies CAGSYDRGSPEAFF.